One and the same sample provided the 18 T cell receptor beta chains below, sequenced in a study of blood T cell repertoires in COVID-19. Method: immunoSEQ multiplex PCR; TCRdb's copy keeps in-frame clones and lacks some. This sample has 100,000 to 150,000 clones, with 75% to 85% found just once. Sequences were obtained from peripheral blood. All receptors come from a man aged 35-49 years with active or convalescent COVID-19.

The V call is TRBV19, the J call TRBJ2-2; the match to TRBD1 covers 10 bases. V was pared by 3 bases and J by 6 bases, with 7 bases of the junction left unmatched. The CDR3 length is 16 residues. CDR1 is LNHDA and CDR2 is SQIVND in the germline V gene (reference sequence). CDR3 loop: CASSIPRQGAAGELFF. DNA for the CDR3: TGTGCCAGTAGTATCCCCCGACAGGGGGCTGCCGGGGAGCTGTTTTTT.

This rearrangement joins TRBV6-5 to TRBJ2-7; possibly TRBD2 for D (6 bases). CDR1 and CDR2 from the germline V gene are MNHEY and SVGAGI. There are 14 residues in the CDR3. Trimming left V 6 bases short and J 4 bases short, with 16 bases between. CDR3 loop: CASSPGRETYEQYF. In nucleotides, the CDR3 is TGTGCCAGCAGCCCAGGCCGGGAGACGTACGAGCAGTACTTC.

The chain couples TRBV5-4 to TRBJ2-1, with 7 bases identical to TRBD1. This CDR3 has 15 residues. After removal of 3 bases from V and 5 bases from J, the junction contained 8 bases not matched to a gene. Germline V gene sequence: CDR1 SGHNT, CDR2 YYREEE (reference sequence). The CDR3 nucleotides are TGTGCCAGCAGCTCGAAAGGGACAGTGAACAATGAGCAGTTCTTC. Translated, it gives CASSSKGTVNNEQFF. Combining the CDR3 with reference TRBV5-4 and TRBJ2-1 gives the whole variable domain ETGVTQSPTHLIKTRGQQVTLRCSSQSGHNTVSWYQQALGQGPQFIFQYYREEENGRGNFPPRFSGLQFPNYSSELNVNALELDDSALYLCASSSKGTVNNEQFFGPGTRLTVL.

The rearrangement joins TRBV7-9 to TRBJ2-3; no clear D gene. This CDR3 contains 13 residues. V lost 3 bases to trimming and J lost 4 bases, with 8 bases between them. Germline V gene lookup returns CDR1 SEHNR and CDR2 FQNEAQ (reference sequence). The CDR3 DNA follows: TGTGCCAGCAGCTTGGGCTCTCCAGATACGCAGTATTTT. This codes for CASSLGSPDTQYF. Based on the CDR3 plus reference TRBV7-9 and TRBJ2-3, the full variable domain is DTGVSQNPRHKITKRGQNVTFRCDPISEHNRLYWYRQTLGQGPEFLTYFQNEAQLEKSRLLSDRFSAERPKGSFSTLEIQRTEQGDSAMYLCASSLGSPDTQYFGPGTRLTVL.

This chain links TRBV28 with TRBJ2-7; D might be TRBD1 (5 bases). CDR1 is MDHEN and CDR2 is SYDVKM in the germline V gene. The CDR3 contains 15 residues. Trimming pared 6 bases from V and 3 bases from J, leaving 18 bases between. For the CDR3, the DNA is TGTGCCAGCAGCACCTCGGACAAGCTCTACTACGAGCAGTACTTC. Protein: CASSTSDKLYYEQYF.

To note about this clone: This specimen includes other DNA sequences encoding the same CDR3. This rearrangement joins TRBV7-2 to TRBJ1-1; the D is unclear. The CDR3 has 15 amino acids. The V and J ends lost 2 bases and 0 bases respectively, with 10 bases between them. Germline lookup yields CDR1 SGHTA and CDR2 FQGNSA. The CDR3 sequence is CASSLTGGMNTEAFF. CDR3 nucleotides: TGTGCCAGCAGCTTAACGGGAGGGATGAACACTGAAGCTTTCTTT.

Here the CDR3 DNA reads TGCGCCAGCAGTCACACGAAGCAGGGGCTTAAGGAGACCCAGTACTTC. It specifies CASSHTKQGLKETQYF. This sequence joins TRBV23-1 and TRBJ2-5, with D perhaps matching TRBD1 (6 bases). TRBV23-1 is annotated as an ORF whose role is uncertain. This CDR3 comprises 16 residues. V lost 3 bases, J lost 5 bases, and 19 bases lay in between.

This chain uses TRBV28 with TRBJ2-5; tentatively, D is TRBD1 (5 bases). The CDR3 is 14 residues long. The germline CDR1 and CDR2 sequences are MDHEN and SYDVKM. Trimming took off 1 base at V and 2 bases at J, with 8 bases between the two ends. CDR3 in DNA: TGTGCCAGCAGTTTATCGAAGGGGCAAGAGACCCAGTACTTC. Its translation: CASSLSKGQETQYF.

This chain links TRBV9 with TRBJ2-6; TRBD1 might be the D (5 bases). The germline V and J ends were trimmed by 4 bases and 0 bases, with 14 bases remaining between them. CDR3 length: 17 residues. In germline, CDR1 is SGDLS, CDR2 YYNGEE. In DNA, the CDR3 is TGTGCCAGCAGCCTGGACACCACCAGCTCTGGGGCCAACGTCCTGACTTTC. Translating it yields CASSLDTTSSGANVLTF.

V gene TRBV19 combines with J gene TRBJ2-2; 14 bases agree with TRBD2. CDR3 length: 17 residues. Germline loops: CDR1 LNHDA, CDR2 SQIVND (reference sequence). The junction had 5 bases not matched to a gene; V was cut back by 7 bases and J by 1 base. The CDR3 nucleotides are TGTGCCAGTATGGGACTAGCGGGAGCCTTGAACACCGGGGAGCTGTTTTTT. Its translation: CASMGLAGALNTGELFF.

This chain connects TRBV4-3 to TRBJ1-2; TRBD1 is a possible D gene (6 bases). Trimming took off 4 bases at V and 2 bases at J, with 11 bases between the two ends. CDR1 is LGHNA, CDR2 YSLEER, per germline. The CDR3 has 14 residues. The CDR3, as DNA: TGCGCCAGCAGCCCAGGGGTGGACAACTATGGCTACACCTTC. Protein: CASSPGVDNYGYTF.

V usage is TRBV6-5 and J usage is TRBJ1-1; TRBD1 is a possible D gene (5 bases). Germline CDR1 MNHEY, CDR2 SVGAGI. The CDR3 extends over 14 amino acids. V lost 6 bases, J lost 4 bases, and 15 bases lay in between. CDR3 in amino acids: CASRATGFGTEAFF. The CDR3 DNA sequence: TGTGCCAGCAGGGCAACAGGCTTCGGCACTGAAGCTTTCTTT.

The genes are TRBV2 and TRBJ2-3; 10 bases are a match to TRBD2. Germline CDR1 reads SNHLY; CDR2 reads FYNNEI. With V trimmed by 9 bases and J by 8 bases, 11 bases remained unmatched. The CDR3 consists of 14 residues. For the CDR3, the DNA is TGTGCCAGTTCATCCCTAGCGGGAGCCGGTACGCAGTATTTT. Protein sequence: CASSSLAGAGTQYF. Full variable domain (outside the CDR3, taken from reference TRBV2 and TRBJ2-3): EPEVTQTPSHQVTQMGQEVILRCVPISNHLYFYWYRQILGQKVEFLVSFYNNEISEKSEIFDDQFSVERPDGSNFTLKIRSTKLEDSAMYFCASSSLAGAGTQYFGPGTRLTVL.

This clone was seen only a few times. The gene calls are TRBV2 and TRBJ1-1, with TRBD1 identical over 7 bases. The V gene end was trimmed by 5 bases and the J gene end by 1 base; junction bases not matched to a gene: 4. Germline-derived CDR1 and CDR2 are SNHLY and FYNNEI. The CDR3 length is 14 residues. DNA for the CDR3: TGTGCCAGCAGTCTCTGGACAGGGAACACTGAAGCTTTCTTT. Residues: CASSLWTGNTEAFF. The full variable domain, with the rest looked up from reference TRBV2 and TRBJ1-1, is EPEVTQTPSHQVTQMGQEVILRCVPISNHLYFYWYRQILGQKVEFLVSFYNNEISEKSEIFDDQFSVERPDGSNFTLKIRSTKLEDSAMYFCASSLWTGNTEAFFGQGTRLTVV.

This sequence joins TRBV12-3 or TRBV12-4 and TRBJ2-3, with D tentatively TRBD2 (6 bases). CDR3 length: 13 amino acids. Trimming pared 2 bases from V and 8 bases from J, leaving 11 bases between. CDR3: CASSLRRGVTQYF. CDR3 coding DNA: TGTGCCAGCAGTTTAAGGAGGGGTGTTACGCAGTATTTT.

This chain joins TRBV7-3 and TRBJ2-3; tentative D call: TRBD1 (6 bases). Germline CDR1 SGHTA, CDR2 FQGTGA. This CDR3 is built from 16 residues. Trimming shortened V by 4 bases and J by 6 bases, and 20 bases separated the two germline ends. The CDR3 coding sequence is TGTGCCAGCAGCTCCAGGGGCGGAGAGGGAAGGGATACGCAGTATTTT. This encodes CASSSRGGEGRDTQYF.

The sample holds a few counts of this clone. CDR3 amino acids: CASSPQRGGRETQYF. CDR3 sequence (DNA): TGCGCCAGCAGCCCCCAGCGGGGGGGCCGGGAGACCCAGTACTTC. The rearrangement uses TRBV5-1 and TRBJ2-5; 10 nucleotides line up with TRBD2. Germline CDR1 SGHRS, CDR2 YFSETQ. V gave up 4 bases and J gave up 5 bases; unmatched junction bases: 8. This CDR3 comprises 15 residues. The full variable domain, with the rest looked up from reference TRBV5-1 and TRBJ2-5, is KAGVTQTPRYLIKTRGQQVTLSCSPISGHRSVSWYQQTPGQGLQFLFEYFSETQRNKGNFPGRFSGRQFSNSRSEMNVSTLELGDSALYLCASSPQRGGRETQYFGPGTRLLVL.

The chain uses TRBV7-2 and TRBJ2-5, with D tentatively TRBD2 (5 bases). Trimming took 2 bases from V and 9 from J, leaving 22 bases between them. Germline-derived CDR1 and CDR2 are SGHTA and FQGNSA. This CDR3 has 16 residues. The CDR3 DNA is TGTGCCAGCAGCTTATACGTGGGCCCTGCTAACGGGGCCCAGTACTTC. It codes for CASSLYVGPANGAQYF.